Described below is a single TCR beta chain sequence and its context. This sample was taken from a study of blood T cell repertoires in COVID-19. V was trimmed by 3 bases and J by 4 bases, leaving 10 bases between them. The CDR3 is made up of 14 amino acids. Germline V gene sequence: CDR1 SEHNR, CDR2 FQNEAQ (reference sequence). TCRdb's table, derived via immunoSEQ multiplex PCR, lists solely in-frame clones and lacks some. The data contain approximately 210,000 clones, 81% of them singletons. The genes are TRBV7-9 and TRBJ1-5; TRBD1 might be the D (5 bases). The origin of this receptor is a woman between 50 and 59 years old with acute COVID-19. The sequenced sample was PBMCs or T cells enriched from blood (not recorded which). The CDR3 reads CASSFQGMNQPQHF. CDR3 DNA sequence: TGTGCCAGCAGCTTTCAGGGAATGAATCAGCCCCAGCATTTT.